The text below deals with one T cell receptor (beta chain). These data belong to a study of blood T cell repertoires in COVID-19. About the research overall: Sites across the United States, Italy and Spain contributed samples from acute and convalescent COVID-19. T cells, B-cell-depleted T cells, or PBMCs provided the cDNA or gDNA that served as material.

V lost 0 bases and J 10 bases, leaving 10 bases between the germline ends. The CDR3 spans 12 residues. The germline CDR1 and CDR2 sequences are SGHDT and YYEEEE. Original data processing: Cell counts per sample came from amplifying reference gene primers. Sequencing used immunoSEQ multiplex PCR; TCRdb keeps in-frame clones, though not all of them. V and J calls and clone size come straight from that table; D and trimming were deduced from the DNA. The sample contains 200,000 to 250,000 clones, 70% to 85% of which appear only once. The receptor was isolated from a woman older than 75 with acute or convalescent COVID-19. The source material was peripheral blood. The chain combines TRBV5-6 with TRBJ1-1; no clear D. The chain's CDR3 is CASSLVAEGAFF. The CDR3 nucleotides are TGTGCCAGCAGCTTGGTGGCAGAGGGAGCTTTCTTT.